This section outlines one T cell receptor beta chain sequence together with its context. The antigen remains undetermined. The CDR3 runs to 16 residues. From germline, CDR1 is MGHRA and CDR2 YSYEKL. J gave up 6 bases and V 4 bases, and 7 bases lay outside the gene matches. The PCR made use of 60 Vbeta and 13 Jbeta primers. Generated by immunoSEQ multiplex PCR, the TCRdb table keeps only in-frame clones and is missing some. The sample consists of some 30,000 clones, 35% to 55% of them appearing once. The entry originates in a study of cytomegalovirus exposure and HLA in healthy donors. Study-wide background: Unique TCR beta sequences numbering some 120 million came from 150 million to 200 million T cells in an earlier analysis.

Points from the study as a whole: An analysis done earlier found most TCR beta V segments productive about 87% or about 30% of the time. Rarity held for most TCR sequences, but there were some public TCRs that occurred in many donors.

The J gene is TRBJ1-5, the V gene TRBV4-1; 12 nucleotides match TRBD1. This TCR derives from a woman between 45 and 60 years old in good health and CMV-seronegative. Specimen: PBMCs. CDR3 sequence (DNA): TGCGCCAGCAGCCGGGGAGGGACAGGGGGCCGTCAGCCCCAGCATTTT. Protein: CASSRGGTGGRQPQHF.